One and the same sample provided the 26 T cell receptor beta chains below, sequenced in a study of shared clonotypes between healthy human individuals. The assay was immunoSEQ multiplex PCR, and TCRdb's table has in-frame clones only and misses some. The repertoire holds approximately 640,000 clones, with 72% as singletons. Source material: memory CD4+ T cells sorted from blood. The subset: CD45RA-negative fraction. The receptors here all came from a woman younger than 45 in good health.

The chain's CDR3 is CASSSGKAEAFF. As DNA, the CDR3 is TGTGCCAGCAGTTCCGGTAAAGCGGAAGCTTTCTTT. This chain links TRBV6-6 with TRBJ1-1; D uncertain. The germline gives CDR1 MNHNY, CDR2 SVGAGI (reference sequence). V lost 4 bases and J 8 bases, leaving 11 bases between the germline ends. The CDR3 has 12 residues.

This clone appeared a few times. The chain joins TRBV25-1 to TRBJ1-1, with a possible D match to TRBD1 (6 bases). This CDR3 region has 14 residues. CDR1 is MGHDK and CDR2 is SYGVNS in the germline V gene. V shed 5 bases and J shed 5 bases, with 15 bases lying between them. The DNA for the CDR3 is TGTGCCAGCAGTTTACCGGGGGCCCGGACTGAAGCTTTCTTT. As protein: CASSLPGARTEAFF.

This sequence joins TRBV13 and TRBJ2-5, with D possibly TRBD1 on 7 matching bases. The germline gives CDR1 PRHDT, CDR2 FYEKMQ (reference sequence). V was pared by 0 bases and J by 5 bases, with 22 bases between. The length of the CDR3 is 18 residues. As DNA, the CDR3 is TGTGCCAGCAGCTTAGGGGGTACCGGCCCAGGGGGGACTGAGACCCAGTACTTC. This sequence encodes CASSLGGTGPGGTETQYF.

The gene calls are TRBV5-6 and TRBJ2-2; D might be TRBD1 (6 bases). Germline V lookup: CDR1 SGHDT, CDR2 YYEEEE. The ends were cut back, 1 base at V and 1 base at J, with 8 bases in the middle. The CDR3 has 15 amino acids. For the CDR3, the DNA is TGTGCCAGCAGCTTGTTGGGACAGAACACCGGGGAGCTGTTTTTT. Translated: CASSLLGQNTGELFF.

The rearrangement links TRBV11-2 to TRBJ1-1, with D perhaps TRBD1 (5 bases). The CDR3 spans 14 residues. Germline V gene data show CDR1 as SGHAT and CDR2 as FQNNGV. Trimming took off 2 bases at V and 1 base at J, with 8 bases between the two ends. CDR3 in amino acids: CASSLRGGNTEAFF. In DNA form, the CDR3 reads TGTGCCAGCAGCTTACGGGGGGGGAACACTGAAGCTTTCTTT.

The chain has TRBV4-1 and TRBJ2-7, with unresolved D. From germline, CDR1 is MGHRA and CDR2 YSYEKL. V lost 0 bases to trimming and J lost 2 bases, with 11 bases between them. The CDR3 covers 15 residues. The CDR3 protein is CASSQDPTWTYEQYF. In nucleotides, the CDR3 is TGCGCCAGCAGCCAAGATCCGACTTGGACCTACGAGCAGTACTTC.

The genes are TRBV5-8 and TRBJ2-5; D gene ambiguous. The CDR3 loop spans 14 amino acids. Per the germline V gene, CDR1 is SGHTS and CDR2 is YDEGEE. V was shortened by 3 bases and J by 5 bases, with 14 bases between the two germline ends. CDR3 residues: CASSSHYYRETQYF. CDR3 nucleotides: TGTGCCAGCAGCTCTCACTACTATAGGGAGACCCAGTACTTC.

This chain links TRBV15 with TRBJ1-4; TRBD1 might be the D (6 bases). The V end was cut by 2 bases, the J end by 0 bases, with 16 bases between. Per germline, CDR1 LNHNV and CDR2 YYDKDF (reference sequence). The CDR3 contains 18 residues. The CDR3 sequence is CATSRSRQEPSTNEKLFF. The DNA of the CDR3 is TGTGCCACCAGCAGATCAAGACAGGAACCATCAACTAATGAAAAACTGTTTTTT.

CDR3 nucleotide sequence: TGTGCCACCAGCAGAGGGATGACAGGGCTAGATGAAAAACTGTTTTTT. Its translation is CATSRGMTGLDEKLFF. This chain links TRBV15 with TRBJ1-4; 7 bases align to TRBD1. V shed 1 base and J 6 bases; nucleotides not matched to a gene: 8. Germline CDR1 LNHNV, CDR2 YYDKDF (reference sequence). This CDR3 has 16 amino acids.

The rearrangement uses TRBV18 and TRBJ2-7; D gene uncertain. This CDR3 spans 15 amino acids. The V gene lost 0 bases and the J gene lost 5 bases, with 14 bases spanning the gap. Germline V lookup: CDR1 KGHSH, CDR2 LQKENI. The CDR3 DNA reads as TGTGCCAGCTCACCACCGAAGGAACCGGGCCACGAGCAGTACTTC. This translates into CASSPPKEPGHEQYF. The full variable domain, completed using reference TRBV18 and TRBJ2-7, is NAGVMQNPRHLVRRRGQEARLRCSPMKGHSHVYWYRQLPEEGLKFMVYLQKENIIDESGMPKERFSAEFPKEGPSILRIQQVVRGDSAAYFCASSPPKEPGHEQYFGPGTRLTVT.

This CDR3 reads CAALQGETQYF. CDR3 in DNA: TGTGCCGCATTACAGGGGGAGACCCAGTACTTC. The chain employs TRBV5-6 and TRBJ2-5, with 7 bases that match TRBD1. Germline assignment: CDR1 SGHDT and CDR2 YYEEEE. With 10 bases clipped from V and 5 bases from J, the junction kept 5 bases outside the gene matches. The CDR3 spans 11 residues.

A few counts support this clone. The chain carries TRBV2 and TRBJ2-7; 9 positions match TRBD2. V dropped 7 bases and J dropped 2; count of bases not matched to a gene: 12. Germline V gene data show CDR1 as SNHLY and CDR2 as FYNNEI. The CDR3 loop spans 16 amino acids. CDR3 residues: CASTRGYLAGTYEQYF. The CDR3, as DNA: TGTGCCAGCACCCGAGGATATCTAGCGGGAACCTACGAGCAGTACTTC.

This chain connects TRBV6-5 to TRBJ2-2; D not certain. CDR3 length: 14 residues. With 6 bases removed from V and 0 bases from J, the gap between germline ends came to 8 bases. Germline V gives CDR1 MNHEY, CDR2 SVGAGI. CDR3 in DNA: TGTGCCAGCAGCTCGGTAACGAACACCGGGGAGCTGTTTTTT. This encodes CASSSVTNTGELFF.

This chain connects TRBV11-1 to TRBJ2-1; 14 bases align to TRBD2. Looked up from germline, CDR1 is SGHAT and CDR2 is FQDESV (reference sequence). The V and J ends lost 5 bases and 3 bases, in that order; junction bases with no gene match: 9. The length of the CDR3 is 18 residues. CDR3 amino acids: CASSSSGTSGSIYNEQFF. The CDR3 DNA follows: TGTGCCAGCAGCAGCTCCGGGACTAGCGGGAGTATCTACAATGAGCAGTTCTTC.

The rearrangement joins TRBV6-1 to TRBJ1-5; D is uncertain. CDR3 length: 13 residues. Germline loops: CDR1 MNHNS, CDR2 SASEGT. The germline V and J ends were trimmed by 4 bases and 7 bases, with 11 bases remaining between them. CDR3 DNA: TGTGCCAGCAGTGGGGCAGAACGGCAGCCCCAGCATTTT. This gives the protein CASSGAERQPQHF.

This clone was picked up a small number of times. This chain uses TRBV2 with TRBJ1-5, with D possibly matching TRBD1 (5 bases). Germline V gene data show CDR1 as SNHLY and CDR2 as FYNNEI. This CDR3 is built from 14 residues. Trimming cost V 6 bases and J 11 bases, with 20 bases left between them. CDR3 nucleotides: TGTGCCAGCAGCGGGACGCTAACAATGGTGGCCCAGCATTTT. Protein sequence: CASSGTLTMVAQHF.

The chain employs TRBV7-6 and TRBJ2-3; no definite D call. The V gene lost 5 bases and the J gene lost 4 bases, with 10 bases spanning the gap. This CDR3 is built from 13 residues. Germline CDR1 is SGHVS and CDR2 is FNYEAQ. CDR3 in amino acids: CASSIAESDTQYF. CDR3 in DNA: TGTGCCAGCAGCATCGCAGAATCAGATACGCAGTATTTT.

This rearrangement joins TRBV5-1 to TRBJ2-1; D may be TRBD1 or TRBD2 (5 bases each). CDR3 length: 15 amino acids. Trimming took 4 bases from V and 8 from J, leaving 19 bases between them. Germline lookup yields CDR1 SGHRS and CDR2 YFSETQ. The DNA for the CDR3 is TGCGCCAGCAGCCGGGGCGTCAGGGCAGACGATGAGCAGTTCTTC. It is translated as CASSRGVRADDEQFF.

The chain is built from TRBV18 and TRBJ2-7; 9 bases are shared with TRBD1. The CDR3 loop spans 15 amino acids. Per the germline V gene, CDR1 is KGHSH and CDR2 is LQKENI. The junction had 7 bases not matched to a gene; V was cut back by 0 bases and J by 7 bases. The CDR3 sequence is CASSPPGQGSGEQYF. DNA for the CDR3: TGTGCCAGCTCACCACCGGGACAGGGCTCGGGTGAGCAGTACTTC.

V gene TRBV11-1 combines with J gene TRBJ2-2, with D maybe TRBD2 (6 bases). Germline lookup yields CDR1 SGHAT and CDR2 FQDESV (reference sequence). Trimming took off 5 bases at V and 0 bases at J, with 13 bases between the two ends. This CDR3 is built from 16 residues. The DNA for the CDR3 is TGTGCCAGCAGCGCATATAGCGGCCCGAACACCGGGGAGCTGTTTTTT. As protein: CASSAYSGPNTGELFF.

The gene calls are TRBV28 and TRBJ2-7, with D unclear. Between the trimmed V and J ends, which lost 2 bases and 0 bases, there was a span of 5 bases. Germline CDR1 reads MDHEN; CDR2 reads SYDVKM. The CDR3 loop spans 13 amino acids. The CDR3 DNA sequence: TGTGCCAGCAGTTTACACAGCTCCTACGAGCAGTACTTC. This codes for CASSLHSSYEQYF. The full variable domain, in which reference TRBV28 and TRBJ2-7 provide the parts outside the CDR3, is DVKVTQSSRYLVKRTGEKVFLECVQDMDHENMFWYRQDPGLGLRLIYFSYDVKMKEKGDIPEGYSVSREKKERFSLILESASTNQTSMYLCASSLHSSYEQYFGPGTRLTVT.

The chain combines TRBV19 with TRBJ1-2, with 7 bases that match TRBD1. From germline, CDR1 is LNHDA and CDR2 SQIVND (reference sequence). V lost 7 bases, J lost 2 bases, and 7 bases stayed unmatched. The CDR3 is 14 amino acids. The CDR3 sequence is CASTRDSENYGYTF. The CDR3 DNA reads TGTGCCAGTACCAGGGACAGTGAAAACTATGGCTACACCTTC.

This sequence joins TRBV15 and TRBJ1-2, with D uncertain. Trimming shortened V by 3 bases and J by 5 bases, and 10 bases separated the two germline ends. The V gene's germline CDR1 is LNHNV and CDR2 YYDKDF (reference sequence). This CDR3 contains 13 residues. CDR3 amino acids: CATSRDESYGYTF. For the CDR3, the DNA is TGTGCCACCAGCAGGGATGAGTCTTATGGCTACACCTTC.

The chain couples TRBV5-4 to TRBJ2-3; D gene unclear. The length of the CDR3 is 17 residues. Looked up from germline, CDR1 is SGHNT and CDR2 is YYREEE (reference sequence). The V end lost 3 bases, the J end lost 0 bases, and 17 bases lay between the germline ends. In nucleotides, the CDR3 is TGTGCCAGCAGCTCGAAATCTAGTAAGGCTAGCACAGATACGCAGTATTTT. Residues: CASSSKSSKASTDTQYF. The full variable domain, its missing parts supplied by reference TRBV5-4 and TRBJ2-3, is ETGVTQSPTHLIKTRGQQVTLRCSSQSGHNTVSWYQQALGQGPQFIFQYYREEENGRGNFPPRFSGLQFPNYSSELNVNALELDDSALYLCASSSKSSKASTDTQYFGPGTRLTVL.

The rearrangement uses TRBV5-6 and TRBJ2-5, with TRBD2 identical over 14 bases. The J call may be mistaken, given a closer DNA end match to TRBJ2-7. Germline V CDR1 and CDR2: SGHDT, YYEEEE. The CDR3 covers 15 residues. CDR3 DNA: TGTGCCAGCAGCTTCGGACTAGCGGGAGGCATCGAGCAGTACTTC. Encoded protein: CASSFGLAGGIEQYF.

The chain combines TRBV4-1 with TRBJ2-6; 8 positions agree with TRBD1. The CDR3 is 19 amino acids. Trimming cost V 2 bases and J 0 bases; bases outside gene matches: 9. From germline, CDR1 is MGHRA and CDR2 YSYEKL. Here the CDR3 DNA reads TGCGCCAGCAGCCAAATCCCAGGGGGCGGATACTCTGGGGCCAACGTCCTGACTTTC. It is translated as CASSQIPGGGYSGANVLTF.